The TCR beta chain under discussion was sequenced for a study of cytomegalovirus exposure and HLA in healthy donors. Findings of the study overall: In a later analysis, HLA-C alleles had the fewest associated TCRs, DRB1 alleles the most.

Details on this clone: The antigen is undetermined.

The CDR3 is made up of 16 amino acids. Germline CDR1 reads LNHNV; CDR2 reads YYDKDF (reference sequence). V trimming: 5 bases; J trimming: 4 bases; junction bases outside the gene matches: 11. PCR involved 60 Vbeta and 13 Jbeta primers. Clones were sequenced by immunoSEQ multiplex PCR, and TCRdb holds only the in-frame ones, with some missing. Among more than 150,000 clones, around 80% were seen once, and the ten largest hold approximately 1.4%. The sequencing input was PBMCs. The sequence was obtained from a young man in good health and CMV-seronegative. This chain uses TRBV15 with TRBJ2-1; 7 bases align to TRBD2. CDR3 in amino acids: CATSGGLLGGYNEQFF. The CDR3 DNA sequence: TGTGCCACCAGCGGGGGACTCTTGGGGGGGTACAATGAGCAGTTCTTC.